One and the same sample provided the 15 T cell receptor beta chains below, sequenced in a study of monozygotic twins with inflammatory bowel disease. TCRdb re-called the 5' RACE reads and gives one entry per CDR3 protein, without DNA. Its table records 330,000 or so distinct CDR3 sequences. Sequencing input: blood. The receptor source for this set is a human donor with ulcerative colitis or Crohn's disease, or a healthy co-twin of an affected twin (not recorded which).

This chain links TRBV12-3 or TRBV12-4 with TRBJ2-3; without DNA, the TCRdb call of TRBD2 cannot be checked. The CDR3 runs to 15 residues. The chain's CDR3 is CASLSSGYGQDTQYF.

The CDR3 sequence is CSASATSGRGTDTQYF. The rearrangement joins TRBV20-1 to TRBJ2-3; TCRdb's D gene call, TRBD2, goes unchecked for lack of DNA. Germline lookup yields CDR1 DFQATT and CDR2 SNEGSKA (reference sequence). The CDR3 sequence is 16 residues long.

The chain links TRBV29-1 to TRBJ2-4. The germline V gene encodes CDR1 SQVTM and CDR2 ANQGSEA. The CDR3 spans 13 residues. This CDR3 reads CSVLFGAKNIQYF.

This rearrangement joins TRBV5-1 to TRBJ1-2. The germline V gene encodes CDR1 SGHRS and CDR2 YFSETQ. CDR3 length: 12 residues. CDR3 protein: CASSPDKGGYTF.

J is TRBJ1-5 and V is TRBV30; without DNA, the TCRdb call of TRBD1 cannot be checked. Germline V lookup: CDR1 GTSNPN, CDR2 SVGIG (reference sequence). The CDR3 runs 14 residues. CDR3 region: CAWSVSRGNQPQHF.

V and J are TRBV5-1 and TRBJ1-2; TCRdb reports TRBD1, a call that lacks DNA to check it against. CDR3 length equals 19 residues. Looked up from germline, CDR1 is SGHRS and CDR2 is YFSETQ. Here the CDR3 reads CASSLVFSLASLGGRGYTF.

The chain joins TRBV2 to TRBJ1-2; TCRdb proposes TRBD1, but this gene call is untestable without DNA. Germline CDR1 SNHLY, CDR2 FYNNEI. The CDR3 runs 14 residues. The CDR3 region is CASSPVVTDYGYTF.

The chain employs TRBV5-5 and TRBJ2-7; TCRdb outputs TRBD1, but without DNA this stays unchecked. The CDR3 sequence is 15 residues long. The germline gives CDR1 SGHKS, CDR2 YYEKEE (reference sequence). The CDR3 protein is CASSLIRDRGLEQYF.

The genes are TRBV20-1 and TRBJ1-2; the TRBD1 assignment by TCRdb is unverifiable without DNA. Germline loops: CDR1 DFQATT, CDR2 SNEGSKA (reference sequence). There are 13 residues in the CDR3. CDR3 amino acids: CSARPGTIYGYTF.

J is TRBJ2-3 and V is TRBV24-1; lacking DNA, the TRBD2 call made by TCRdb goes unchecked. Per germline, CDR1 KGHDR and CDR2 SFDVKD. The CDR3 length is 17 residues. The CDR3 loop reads CATSETSGRELADTQYF.

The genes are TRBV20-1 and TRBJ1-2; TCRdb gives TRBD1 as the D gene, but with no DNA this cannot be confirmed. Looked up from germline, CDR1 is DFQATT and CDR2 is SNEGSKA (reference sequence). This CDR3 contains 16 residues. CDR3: CSARAGQGAGGYGYTF.

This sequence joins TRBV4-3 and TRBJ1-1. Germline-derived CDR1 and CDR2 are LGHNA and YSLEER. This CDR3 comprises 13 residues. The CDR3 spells CASSHDLGREAFF.

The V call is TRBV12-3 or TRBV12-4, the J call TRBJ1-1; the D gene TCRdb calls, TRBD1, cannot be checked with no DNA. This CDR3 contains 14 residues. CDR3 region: CASSSIGGGTEAFF.

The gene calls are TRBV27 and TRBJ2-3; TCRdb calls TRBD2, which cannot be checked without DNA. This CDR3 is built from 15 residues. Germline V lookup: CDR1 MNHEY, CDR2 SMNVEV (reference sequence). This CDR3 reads CASRPSGGGQDTQYF.

The CDR3 protein is CASSTQGERETQYF. The chain couples TRBV11-3 to TRBJ2-5; TCRdb proposes TRBD1, but this gene call is untestable without DNA. The CDR3 is made up of 14 amino acids. Per the germline V gene, CDR1 is SGHNT and CDR2 is YENEEA.